Each of the 13 T cell receptor beta chains below was sequenced from the same sample in a study of blood T cell repertoires in COVID-19. Generated by immunoSEQ multiplex PCR, the TCRdb table keeps only in-frame clones and is missing some. The sample lists 300,000 to 400,000 clones; around 89% were seen once. Source material: PBMCs or T cells enriched from blood (not recorded which). These receptors all stem from a woman aged 18-30 years who had recovered from COVID-19.

The CDR3 spells CASNAARTGTQSQPQHF. The CDR3 coding sequence is TGTGCCAGCAACGCTGCACGGACAGGGACTCAAAGTCAGCCCCAGCATTTT. This chain connects TRBV21-1 to TRBJ1-5; the listed D gene, TRBD1, was not tested against the DNA. TRBV21-1 is classified as a pseudogene. The CDR3 runs to 17 residues.

A single count supports this clone. This rearrangement joins TRBV27 to TRBJ1-5; 11 bases agree with TRBD1. Germline V gene data show CDR1 as MNHEY and CDR2 as SMNVEV (reference sequence). This CDR3 is built from 17 residues. After removal of 3 bases from V and 3 bases from J, the junction contained 7 bases not matched to a gene. The CDR3 DNA reads TGTGCCAGCAGTTTCCACGGACAGGGGGCGAACAATCAGCCCCAGCATTTT. Translation: CASSFHGQGANNQPQHF.

The chain combines TRBV7-9 with TRBJ2-2, with 7 bases aligning to TRBD1. Germline loops: CDR1 SEHNR, CDR2 FQNEAQ (reference sequence). V lost 5 bases and J lost 3; bases outside the gene matches: 6. CDR3 length: 15 amino acids. CDR3 bases: TGTGCCAGCAGCGGGCGGACAGGCTACACCGGGGAGCTGTTTTTT. It translates to CASSGRTGYTGELFF.

This sequence joins TRBV13 and TRBJ2-2; 7 bases are shared with TRBD1. This CDR3 has 16 amino acids. The germline V gene encodes CDR1 PRHDT and CDR2 FYEKMQ (reference sequence). V gave up 1 base and J gave up 6 bases; unmatched junction bases: 8. CDR3 nucleotide sequence: TGTGCCAGCAGCTTAGAGGGACAGAGCCGGCCCGGGGAGCTGTTTTTT. This translates into CASSLEGQSRPGELFF.

The chain links TRBV5-1 to TRBJ2-6; D not certain. The length of the CDR3 is 18 residues. Germline V gene data show CDR1 as SGHRS and CDR2 as YFSETQ. V was shortened by 2 bases and J by 0 bases, with 15 bases between the two germline ends. The CDR3 here is CASSLGTGSLSGANVLTF. The CDR3 DNA follows: TGCGCCAGCAGCTTAGGAACGGGTAGTCTCTCTGGGGCCAACGTCCTGACTTTC.

The chain is built from TRBV4-3 and TRBJ2-1; 11 nucleotides match TRBD2. Trimming removed 4 bases from V and 9 bases from J; junction bases left unmatched: 8. The CDR3 is made up of 15 amino acids. Germline-derived CDR1 and CDR2 are LGHNA and YSLEER. The CDR3 DNA is TGCGCCAGCAGCCGATATAGCGGGGGGGCCTTTGAGCAGTTCTTC. Encoded protein: CASSRYSGGAFEQFF.

The J gene is TRBJ2-5, the V gene TRBV4-3; D possibly corresponds to TRBD1 (7 bases). The CDR3 contains 18 residues. Germline CDR1 reads LGHNA; CDR2 reads YSLEER. V was trimmed by 0 bases and J by 4 bases, leaving 21 bases between them. Here the CDR3 reads CASSQDWGDVAGGETQYF. The CDR3 nucleotides are TGCGCCAGCAGCCAAGACTGGGGGGACGTAGCAGGGGGAGAGACCCAGTACTTC.

The genes are TRBV4-1 and TRBJ1-4; 7 bases match TRBD1. The germline CDR1 and CDR2 sequences are MGHRA and YSYEKL. This CDR3 contains 16 residues. V gave up 3 bases and J gave up 5 bases; unmatched junction bases: 9. CDR3 sequence: CASSHGYGTANEKLFF. The CDR3 bases are TGCGCCAGCAGCCACGGATACGGGACAGCGAATGAAAAACTGTTTTTT.

The J gene is TRBJ1-5, the V gene TRBV25-1; 7 positions agree with TRBD1. The CDR3 runs 13 residues. V dropped 8 bases and J dropped 2; count of bases not matched to a gene: 3. In germline, CDR1 is MGHDK, CDR2 SYGVNS. The CDR3 DNA is TGTGCCAGCTCCGGGACAGGCAATCAGCCCCAGCATTTT. Its translation: CASSGTGNQPQHF.

The chain recombines TRBV6-5 with TRBJ2-7; 9 positions match TRBD1. V was clipped by 0 bases and J by 6 bases; unmatched bases: 6. Germline CDR1 is MNHEY and CDR2 is SVGAGI. The CDR3 has 15 residues. The CDR3 loop reads CASSYSTGGRSEQYF. The CDR3 DNA reads TGTGCCAGCAGTTACTCGACAGGGGGTAGGAGCGAGCAGTACTTC.

This chain uses TRBV11-2 with TRBJ1-2; tentative D call: TRBD1 (5 bases). Germline CDR1 reads SGHAT; CDR2 reads FQNNGV. The CDR3 length is 16 residues. V gave up 0 bases and J gave up 7 bases, with 18 bases separating them. CDR3 coding DNA: TGTGCCAGCAGCTTAGATGGGTCGGGGGTCGGAGGTGGCTACACCTTC. This sequence encodes CASSLDGSGVGGGYTF. Combining the CDR3 with reference TRBV11-2 and TRBJ1-2 gives the whole variable domain EAGVAQSPRYKIIEKRQSVAFWCNPISGHATLYWYQQILGQGPKLLIQFQNNGVVDDSQLPKDRFSAERLKGVDSTLKIQPAKLEDSAVYLCASSLDGSGVGGGYTFGSGTRLTVV.

The CDR3 spells CASRPQGQVNYGYTF. In DNA form, the CDR3 reads TGTGCCAGTAGACCCCAGGGACAGGTGAACTATGGCTACACCTTC. The rearrangement uses TRBV19 and TRBJ1-2, with 8 positions matching TRBD1. The CDR3 runs to 15 residues. The trim removed 6 bases at V and 2 bases at J, leaving 8 bases unmatched. Germline assignment: CDR1 LNHDA and CDR2 SQIVND (reference sequence).

This chain joins TRBV6-5 and TRBJ1-2; a weak D match, TRBD1 (6 bases). V shed 5 bases and J shed 8 bases, with 18 bases lying between them. The CDR3 has 14 residues. Germline loops: CDR1 MNHEY, CDR2 SVGAGI. This CDR3 reads CASSPFGGAEGYTF. DNA of the CDR3: TGTGCCAGCAGTCCCTTTGGGGGCGCAGAAGGCTACACCTTC.